This TCR beta chain was obtained from a study of blood T cell repertoires in COVID-19. Generated by immunoSEQ multiplex PCR, the TCRdb table keeps only in-frame clones and is missing some. Here the sample spans nearly 200,000 clones, around four fifths being singletons. Per germline, CDR1 SGHRS and CDR2 YFSETQ. Trimming removed 0 bases at V and 1 base at J, with 12 bases between. The CDR3 has 16 amino acids. The rearrangement links TRBV5-1 to TRBJ2-3; possibly TRBD1 for D (6 bases). The TCR comes from a man in his sixties with COVID-19, enrolled during active disease. Sequencing was performed on peripheral blood. CDR3 loop: CASSLAGTRGTDTQYF. The CDR3, as DNA: TGCGCCAGCAGCTTGGCAGGGACACGAGGCACAGATACGCAGTATTTT.